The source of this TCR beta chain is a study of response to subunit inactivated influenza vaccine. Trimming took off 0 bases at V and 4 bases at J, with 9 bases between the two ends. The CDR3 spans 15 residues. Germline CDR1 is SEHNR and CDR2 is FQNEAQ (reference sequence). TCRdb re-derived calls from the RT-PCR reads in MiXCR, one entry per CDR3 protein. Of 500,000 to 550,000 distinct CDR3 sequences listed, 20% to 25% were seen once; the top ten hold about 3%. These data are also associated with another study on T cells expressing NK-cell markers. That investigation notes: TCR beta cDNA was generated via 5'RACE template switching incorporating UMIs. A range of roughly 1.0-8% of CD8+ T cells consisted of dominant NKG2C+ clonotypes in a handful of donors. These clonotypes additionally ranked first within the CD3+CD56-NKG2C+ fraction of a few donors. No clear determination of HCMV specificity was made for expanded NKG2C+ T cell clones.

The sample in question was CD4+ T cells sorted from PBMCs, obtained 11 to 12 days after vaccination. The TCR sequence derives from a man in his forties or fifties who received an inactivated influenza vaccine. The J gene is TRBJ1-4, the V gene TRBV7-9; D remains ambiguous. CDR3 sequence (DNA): TGTGCCAGCAGCTTAGCTGTGAGCGGTAATGAAAAACTGTTTTTT. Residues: CASSLAVSGNEKLFF.